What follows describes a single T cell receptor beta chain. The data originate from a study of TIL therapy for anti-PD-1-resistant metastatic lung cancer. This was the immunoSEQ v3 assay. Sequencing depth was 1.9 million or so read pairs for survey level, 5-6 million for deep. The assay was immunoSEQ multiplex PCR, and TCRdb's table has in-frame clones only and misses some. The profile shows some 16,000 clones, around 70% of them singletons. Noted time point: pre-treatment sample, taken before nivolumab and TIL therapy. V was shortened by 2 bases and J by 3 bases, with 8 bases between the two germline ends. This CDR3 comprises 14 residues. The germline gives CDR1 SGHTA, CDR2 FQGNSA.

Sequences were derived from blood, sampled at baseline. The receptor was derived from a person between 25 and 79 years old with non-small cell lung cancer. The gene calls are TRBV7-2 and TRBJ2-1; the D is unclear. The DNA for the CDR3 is TGTGCCAGCAGCTTATGGGGAAACTACAATGAGCAGTTCTTC. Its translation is CASSLWGNYNEQFF. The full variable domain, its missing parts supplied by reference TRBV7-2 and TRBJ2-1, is GAGVSQSPSNKVTEKGKDVELRCDPISGHTALYWYRQSLGQGLEFLIYFQGNSAPDKSGLPSDRFSAERTGGSVSTLTIQRTQQEDSAVYLCASSLWGNYNEQFFGPGTRLTVL.